The 27 T cell receptor beta chains below were found in one sample sequenced in a study of T cell responses to AZD1222 COVID-19 vaccine. Clones were read by immunoSEQ multiplex PCR, and TCRdb kept only the in-frame ones, dropping some. The sample contains around 78,000 clones, 90% of which appear only once. Source: peripheral blood, taken 28 days after the second AZD1222 dose. The receptors shown here come from an adult who received the AZD1222 COVID-19 vaccine.

A note on this clone: Its ends do not fully match the called genes, so a read error is possible. The rearrangement joins TRBV12-3 or TRBV12-4 to TRBJ2-7; no firm D call. The CDR3 spans 12 residues. The CDR3 DNA sequence: TGTGCCAGCAGTTTAGAGCGTGGCGTCTCAAGCTTC. Protein: CASSLERGVSSF.

This chain uses TRBV9 with TRBJ2-5; a possible D gene is TRBD2 (5 bases). V was cut by 0 bases and J by 1 base, with 16 bases left in between. From germline, CDR1 is SGDLS and CDR2 YYNGEE. CDR3 size: 17 residues. The CDR3 region is CASSVESRGLIQETQYF. The CDR3 region has the DNA TGTGCCAGCAGCGTAGAGTCACGAGGACTGATCCAAGAGACCCAGTACTTC.

The chain carries TRBV30 and TRBJ1-2; 8 positions match TRBD1. The CDR3 totals 15 residues. The V gene's germline CDR1 is GTSNPN and CDR2 SVGIG (reference sequence). V trimming: 3 bases; J trimming: 5 bases; junction bases outside the gene matches: 11. The CDR3 region has the DNA TGTGCCTGGAGCGCAACCGGGACAGGAACTTATGGCTACACCTTC. Residues: CAWSATGTGTYGYTF.

The genes are TRBV9 and TRBJ1-1; possible D gene TRBD1, 6 bases. This CDR3 has 14 residues. The V and J ends lost 4 bases and 9 bases respectively, with 19 bases between them. Germline V gene lookup returns CDR1 SGDLS and CDR2 YYNGEE. CDR3: CASSLRQDGRKAFF. CDR3 in DNA: TGTGCCAGCAGCTTGAGACAGGACGGGAGAAAAGCTTTCTTT.

This chain uses TRBV27 with TRBJ1-5; D gene ambiguous. CDR3 length: 17 residues. The V end lost 1 base, the J end lost 2 bases, and 15 bases lay between the germline ends. Germline loops: CDR1 MNHEY, CDR2 SMNVEV (reference sequence). The DNA for the CDR3 is TGTGCCAGCAGTTTATTCGGTTTGCGGCGGGGCAATCAGCCCCAGCATTTT. Its translation: CASSLFGLRRGNQPQHF.

The genes are TRBV19 and TRBJ1-4; 11 bases map to TRBD1. There are 15 residues in the CDR3. Looked up from germline, CDR1 is LNHDA and CDR2 is SQIVND (reference sequence). After removal of 6 bases from V and 6 bases from J, the junction contained 6 bases not matched to a gene. CDR3: CASRIPGQGDEKLFF. The CDR3 DNA reads as TGTGCCAGTAGGATCCCGGGACAGGGGGATGAAAAACTGTTTTTT.

This clone was counted once. The genes are TRBV9 and TRBJ2-1, with 10 bases fitting TRBD2. Germline V lookup: CDR1 SGDLS, CDR2 YYNGEE. V shed 3 bases and J 5 bases; nucleotides not matched to a gene: 5. CDR3 length: 15 amino acids. This CDR3 is CASSEPSGGHNEQFF. CDR3 nucleotides: TGTGCCAGCAGCGAGCCTAGCGGGGGACACAATGAGCAGTTCTTC.

The CDR3 reads CASSLRGPIDGYTF. The DNA of the CDR3 is TGTGCCAGCAGCTTGCGCGGACCCATCGATGGCTACACCTTC. The V and J genes are TRBV7-2 and TRBJ1-2; D not resolved. Germline values: CDR1 SGHTA, CDR2 FQGNSA. V gave up 3 bases and J gave up 6 bases, with 14 bases separating them. The CDR3 sequence is 14 residues long.

The chain uses TRBV9 and TRBJ2-1, with no clear D. Trimming left V 4 bases short and J 3 bases short, with 5 bases between. CDR1 and CDR2 (germline): SGDLS, YYNGEE. CDR3 length equals 12 residues. This CDR3 is CASSSFYNEQFF. Here the CDR3 DNA reads TGTGCCAGCAGCTCCTTCTACAATGAGCAGTTCTTC.

This clone occurred a few times. V gene TRBV27 combines with J gene TRBJ2-7; D is unclear. Germline-derived CDR1 and CDR2 are MNHEY and SMNVEV (reference sequence). This CDR3 is built from 13 residues. Deletions cut 3 bases from V and 3 bases from J, with 9 bases between. The CDR3 loop is CASSFANYYEQYF. DNA of the CDR3: TGTGCCAGCAGTTTCGCCAATTACTACGAGCAGTACTTC.

V and J are TRBV5-1 and TRBJ1-6, with no clear D. V lost 4 bases and J lost 7, with 12 bases in between. CDR3 size: 14 residues. Germline V gene sequence: CDR1 SGHRS, CDR2 YFSETQ. CDR3 region: CASSINTENSPLHF. CDR3 nucleotides: TGCGCCAGCAGCATAAACACTGAAAATTCACCCCTCCACTTT.

The chain uses TRBV7-2 and TRBJ1-5; 9 bases fit TRBD1. The V segment lost 8 bases and the J segment 6 bases; nucleotides outside the gene matches: 8. The CDR3 spans 14 residues. Germline V gene data show CDR1 as SGHTA and CDR2 as FQGNSA. Here the CDR3 reads CASHRTGEGQPQHF. For the CDR3, the DNA is TGTGCCAGCCACCGGACAGGGGAAGGTCAGCCCCAGCATTTT.

The V and J genes are TRBV5-6 and TRBJ2-7, with D possibly being TRBD2 (6 bases). Trimming cost V 2 bases and J 2 bases, with 11 bases left between them. Per germline, CDR1 SGHDT and CDR2 YYEEEE. This CDR3 comprises 14 residues. The CDR3 DNA reads as TGTGCCAGCAGCTTACGGGGGACCCCCTACGAGCAGTACTTC. Translated: CASSLRGTPYEQYF.

The J gene is TRBJ2-3, the V gene TRBV4-1; D unclear. This CDR3 is built from 14 residues. V was cut by 6 bases and J by 0 bases, with 10 bases left in between. Germline values: CDR1 MGHRA, CDR2 YSYEKL. The CDR3 region is CASRGGRSTDTQYF. CDR3 coding DNA: TGCGCCAGCAGGGGCGGAAGGAGCACAGATACGCAGTATTTT.

The chain carries TRBV5-1 and TRBJ1-4; 8 nucleotides agree with TRBD1. Trimming at V came to 4 bases and at J to 8 bases, leaving 7 bases not matched to a gene. Germline CDR1 and CDR2: SGHRS and YFSETQ. The CDR3 extends over 14 amino acids. The CDR3 DNA reads as TGCGCCAGCAGCATGACAGGGGCGGGGGAAAAACTGTTTTTT. As protein: CASSMTGAGEKLFF.

V and J are TRBV7-9 and TRBJ1-2; 9 bases match TRBD1. This CDR3 has 15 residues. Germline loops: CDR1 SEHNR, CDR2 FQNEAQ (reference sequence). V was pared by 0 bases and J by 6 bases, with 5 bases of the junction left unmatched. This chain's CDR3 is CASSLAGTGKDGYTF. The CDR3 coding sequence is TGTGCCAGCAGCTTAGCGGGGACAGGGAAGGATGGCTACACCTTC. Combining the CDR3 with reference TRBV7-9 and TRBJ1-2 gives the whole variable domain DTGVSQNPRHKITKRGQNVTFRCDPISEHNRLYWYRQTLGQGPEFLTYFQNEAQLEKSRLLSDRFSAERPKGSFSTLEIQRTEQGDSAMYLCASSLAGTGKDGYTFGSGTRLTVV.

The chain couples TRBV14 to TRBJ2-7; D is undetermined. V was pared by 4 bases and J by 3 bases, with 10 bases between. Germline lookup yields CDR1 SGHDN and CDR2 FVKESK. This CDR3 has 13 residues. CDR3 sequence: CASSRPGSYEQYF. The CDR3 nucleotides read TGTGCCAGCAGCCGCCCGGGCAGCTACGAGCAGTACTTC.

This clone came up once. The chain has TRBV13 and TRBJ2-1, with 10 bases fitting TRBD2. This CDR3 has 16 amino acids. The junction had 10 bases not matched to a gene; V was cut back by 5 bases and J by 6 bases. Looked up from germline, CDR1 is PRHDT and CDR2 is FYEKMQ (reference sequence). CDR3 in amino acids: CASSTLSGGAINEQFF. Written as DNA, the CDR3 is TGTGCCAGCAGCACCCTAAGCGGGGGGGCCATCAATGAGCAGTTCTTC.

The DNA for the CDR3 is TGTGCCAGCAGAGGACCGCCGCCAGGGTTGGAAATGGGGACCCAGTACTTC. Protein: CASRGPPPGLEMGTQYF. The gene calls are TRBV2 and TRBJ2-5, with a possible D match to TRBD1 (5 bases). V dropped 6 bases and J dropped 7 bases, with 27 bases sitting between them. The germline V gene has CDR1 SNHLY and CDR2 FYNNEI. The CDR3 is 17 residues long.

This chain joins TRBV7-3 and TRBJ1-1; TRBD1 aligns across 10 bases. The V gene end was trimmed by 2 bases and the J gene end by 6 bases; junction bases not matched to a gene: 3. The length of the CDR3 is 14 residues. Germline V gene sequence: CDR1 SGHTA, CDR2 FQGTGA. CDR3 in amino acids: CASSLDRGHPEAFF. The CDR3 DNA sequence: TGTGCCAGCAGCTTAGACAGGGGGCACCCTGAAGCTTTCTTT.

The CDR3 sequence is CASSPVRDTQYF. DNA for the CDR3: TGTGCCAGCAGCCCAGTTAGGGATACGCAGTATTTT. This chain links TRBV7-2 with TRBJ2-3; D gene unclear. The CDR3 length is 12 residues. Germline V CDR1 and CDR2: SGHTA, FQGNSA. Trimming cost V 5 bases and J 6 bases, with 9 bases left between them.

This rearrangement joins TRBV7-9 to TRBJ2-7, with D perhaps TRBD1 or TRBD2 (5 bases each). There are 12 residues in the CDR3. Germline-derived CDR1 and CDR2 are SEHNR and FQNEAQ (reference sequence). Trimming pared 8 bases from V and 2 bases from J, leaving 10 bases between. The CDR3 region is CASSGTPYEQYF. The DNA for the CDR3 is TGTGCCAGCTCCGGGACGCCCTACGAGCAGTACTTC.

The chain employs TRBV5-6 and TRBJ2-7, with D tentatively TRBD2 (6 bases). This CDR3 has 13 amino acids. Deletions cut 2 bases from V and 3 bases from J, with 9 bases between. Germline V gene data show CDR1 as SGHDT and CDR2 as YYEEEE. CDR3 DNA: TGTGCCAGCAGCTTTGGAGGGAACTACGAGCAGTACTTC. It yields the protein CASSFGGNYEQYF. Filled out from reference TRBV5-6 and TRBJ2-7, the complete variable domain reads DAGVTQSPTHLIKTRGQQVTLRCSPKSGHDTVSWYQQALGQGPQFIFQYYEEEERQRGNFPDRFSGHQFPNYSSELNVNALLLGDSALYLCASSFGGNYEQYFGPGTRLTVT.

The chain carries TRBV30 and TRBJ1-4; TRBD1 is a possible D gene (5 bases). This CDR3 is 15 amino acids long. V was cut by 2 bases and J by 6 bases, with 16 bases left in between. Per the germline V gene, CDR1 is GTSNPN and CDR2 is SVGIG (reference sequence). CDR3 residues: CAWSPLDSDHEKLFF. CDR3 sequence (DNA): TGTGCCTGGAGTCCCCTCGACAGCGACCATGAAAAACTGTTTTTT.

The rearrangement uses TRBV7-2 and TRBJ2-7; D call uncertain. Deletions cut 3 bases from V and 3 bases from J, with 15 bases between. Per the germline V gene, CDR1 is SGHTA and CDR2 is FQGNSA. CDR3 length: 15 amino acids. CDR3 loop: CASSLTAPLHYEQYF. DNA for the CDR3: TGTGCCAGCAGCTTGACGGCCCCTCTTCACTACGAGCAGTACTTC.

The chain employs TRBV5-5 and TRBJ1-2; 11 nucleotides align to TRBD1. Germline lookup yields CDR1 SGHKS and CDR2 YYEKEE (reference sequence). CDR3 length: 13 residues. Trimming cost V 5 bases and J 6 bases; bases outside gene matches: 3. The CDR3, as DNA: TGTGCCAGCAGTTGGGGACAGGGGGATGGCTACACCTTC. Its translation: CASSWGQGDGYTF.

The rearrangement joins TRBV19 to TRBJ2-1; D may be TRBD2 (5 bases). V was pared by 9 bases and J by 5 bases, with 11 bases between. Germline-derived CDR1 and CDR2 are LNHDA and SQIVND (reference sequence). CDR3 length equals 12 residues. For the CDR3, the DNA is TGTGCCAGCCGGGATTGGAACAATGAGCAGTTCTTC. Translating it yields CASRDWNNEQFF.